This is a list of T cell receptor beta chains from one sample in a study of T-cell memory formation after mild COVID-19. Each CDR3 protein gets one entry after TCRdb re-called the 5' RACE reads with MiXCR. The sample lists roughly 99,000 distinct CDR3 sequences, 13% to 15% occurring once. Specimen: PBMCs or a T cell subset sorted from them (not recorded which). Source of these receptors: a man between 18 and 29 years old who had mild COVID-19 (a few samples of this study predate the infection). Cell type and time point are not known. Each CDR3 is given with its conserved first and last residue. D genes are given only for firm matches. Clone size is not always given. Where it is, it says once, few, many or a class for expanded clones.

few	TRBJ1-2	TRBD1	TRBV7-9	TGTGCCAGCAGCCGACAGGGGGCGGATGGCTACACCTTC	CASSRQGADGYTF
few	TRBJ1-1	-	TRBV4-1	TGCGCCAGCAGCCAATGGCAGGCGGGCACTGAAGCTTTCTTT	CASSQWQAGTEAFF
few	TRBJ1-1	-	TRBV29-1	TGCAGCGTTGAAATAGGGAACACTGAAGCTTTCTTT	CSVEIGNTEAFF
-	TRBJ1-1	-	TRBV10-3	TGTGCCATCAGTGAGTCAGGGAACACTGAAGCTTTCTTT	CAISESGNTEAFF
many	TRBJ1-3	-	TRBV5-1	TGCGCCAGCAGCCAGGACAGATTCTCTGGAAACACCATATATTTT	CASSQDRFSGNTIYF
once	TRBJ1-1	TRBD1	TRBV7-6	TGTGCCAGCACCCCGACAGGGAATACTGAAGCTTTCTTT	CASTPTGNTEAFF
-	TRBJ2-1	TRBD1	TRBV16	TGTGCCAGCAGCCAATACAGGGGGGCGAGGAATGAGCAGTTCTTC	CASSQYRGARNEQFF
few	TRBJ2-5	-	TRBV7-2	TGTGCCAGCAGCATCCCTGGGGGCCACCAAGAGACCCAGTACTTC	CASSIPGGHQETQYF
-	TRBJ2-3	-	TRBV7-9	TGTGCCAGCAGCTTACAAGCAGATACGCAGTATTTT	CASSLQADTQYF
-	TRBJ2-3	TRBD2	TRBV9	TGTGCCAGCAGCGTATCTAGCGGGGGGGCAGGGGATACGCAGTATTTT	CASSVSSGGAGDTQYF
few	TRBJ2-7	TRBD1	TRBV7-9	TGTGCCAGCGGCGGACAGGGGAGGTACGAGCAGTACTTC	CASGGQGRYEQYF
few	TRBJ2-3	-	TRBV9	TGTGCCAGCAGCCCCCGTGTCGTGCCCGGAGACACCTCGGATACGCAGTATTTT	CASSPRVVPGDTSDTQYF
-	TRBJ2-3	-	TRBV7-3	TGTGCCAGCAGCTCAGGGGATAAGGGCACAGATACGCAGTATTTT	CASSSGDKGTDTQYF
few	TRBJ1-5	-	TRBV4-1	TGCGCCAGCAGCCAAGGGACTTATAGCAATCAGCCCCAGCATTTT	CASSQGTYSNQPQHF
-	TRBJ2-5	-	TRBV5-4	TGTGCCAGCAGCTTGGATTTGGGACAAGAGACCCAGTACTTC	CASSLDLGQETQYF
many	TRBJ2-7	TRBD1	TRBV5-1	TGCGCCAGCAGCGAATTGATCAGGGGGCGCGGCTACGAGCAGTACTTC	CASSELIRGRGYEQYF
many	TRBJ2-2	-	TRBV12-3/TRBV12-4	TGTGCCAGCAGCTTGGGATCCGGGGAGCTGTTTTTT	CASSLGSGELFF
few	TRBJ1-5	-	TRBV4-1	TGCGCCAGCAGCCAAGAGGAAGGGGTGTTGAAGCCCCAGCATTTT	CASSQEEGVLKPQHF
-	TRBJ1-1	TRBD1	TRBV6-5	TGTGCCAGCAGTTATGGCCAGGCTTGGGGACAGGAGAACACTGAAGCTTTCTTT	CASSYGQAWGQENTEAFF
few	TRBJ1-1	-	TRBV7-9	TGTGCCAGCAGCTTCCAAGGCACTGAAGCTTTCTTT	CASSFQGTEAFF
-	TRBJ1-2	-	TRBV5-4	TGTGCCAGCAGCTTCGACACAAGCTATGGCTACACCTTC	CASSFDTSYGYTF
few	TRBJ2-1	-	TRBV7-9	TGTGCCAGCACCGGCGGCAGGCGCTCCTACAATGAGCAGTTCTTC	CASTGGRRSYNEQFF
-	TRBJ1-2	TRBD1	TRBV9	TGTGCCAGCAGCGGCACCGGGACAGGGATTGGCTACACCTTC	CASSGTGTGIGYTF
many	TRBJ2-7	-	TRBV5-6	TGTGCCAGCAGCTTGCTTGGGGGTTCCTACGAGCAGTACTTC	CASSLLGGSYEQYF
-	TRBJ1-5	-	TRBV7-2	TGTGCCAGCAGCAGCACGGGGCGCGGGGTAAATCAGCCCCAGCATTTT	CASSSTGRGVNQPQHF
-	TRBJ1-4	-	TRBV6-5	TGTGCCAGCAGTTACTCGGGCAGGACGGCAACTAATGAAAAACTGTTTTTT	CASSYSGRTATNEKLFF
-	TRBJ2-1	-	TRBV5-1	TGCGCCAGCAGCCCATTCGGGGGCGGGGAGCAGTTCTTC	CASSPFGGGEQFF
-	TRBJ2-1	TRBD2	TRBV7-9	TGTGCCAGCAGCTTAGAGAGACTAGCGGACAATGAGCAGTTCTTC	CASSLERLADNEQFF
-	TRBJ2-2	-	TRBV4-3	TGCGCCAGCAGCCAAGATCCAAATCACTCGGGGGAGCTGTTTTTT	CASSQDPNHSGELFF
-	TRBJ2-5	TRBD2	TRBV20-1	TGCAGTGTCCCTGCCCCCCCTAGCGGGGGGGGCCCTATGGAAGAGACCCAGTACTTC	CSVPAPPSGGGPMEETQYF
few	TRBJ2-3	-	TRBV6-4	TGTGCCAGCAGTGACGGGGCCACAGATACGCAGTATTTT	CASSDGATDTQYF
few	TRBJ2-1	-	TRBV27	TGTGCCAGCAGGTATGGAGGCGTACCCTCCTACAATGAGCAGTTCTTC	CASRYGGVPSYNEQFF
-	TRBJ2-5	TRBD1	TRBV7-3	TGTGCCAGCAGCTCACCGGGACAGGTGAAGGGGGAGACCCAGTACTTC	CASSSPGQVKGETQYF
many	TRBJ1-1	TRBD1	TRBV4-2	TGTGCCAGCAGCCCAGACAGGGGGGACACTGAAGCTTTCTTT	CASSPDRGDTEAFF
many	TRBJ2-7	TRBD1	TRBV5-1	TGCGCCAGCAGCTTCCCCGGGACAGGGAAAGAGCAGTACTTC	CASSFPGTGKEQYF
few	TRBJ2-3	-	TRBV12-3/TRBV12-4	TGTGCCAGCAGTTTAGTAGCGGGCACAGATACGCAGTATTTT	CASSLVAGTDTQYF
-	TRBJ2-3	-	TRBV5-1	TGCGCCAGCAGCCGGACGCCCGCCGTCACAGATACGCAGTATTTT	CASSRTPAVTDTQYF